The 30 T cell receptor beta chains given below trace back to one sample, sequenced in a study of shared clonotypes between healthy human individuals. Data came from immunoSEQ multiplex PCR; TCRdb stores just in-frame clones and leaves some out. The sample holds 2 million to 2.5 million clones, roughly 95% seen once. Material for sequencing was naive CD4+ T cells sorted from blood. As for subset: CD45RA+ positively selected. The receptors come from a man younger than 35 in good health.

The chain combines TRBV27 with TRBJ1-4; no reliable D call. Trimming cost V 2 bases and J 0 bases, with 13 bases left between them. Germline V gene data show CDR1 as MNHEY and CDR2 as SMNVEV (reference sequence). CDR3 size: 17 residues. CDR3 in DNA: TGTGCCAGCAGTTTAACGAATCGGAGGGCAACTAATGAAAAACTGTTTTTT. It translates to CASSLTNRRATNEKLFF.

V and J are TRBV7-2 and TRBJ2-1; weak D call: TRBD2 (5 bases). V was shortened by 1 base and J by 8 bases, with 15 bases between the two germline ends. The CDR3 has 15 amino acids. The germline CDR1 and CDR2 sequences are SGHTA and FQGNSA. The CDR3 is CASSLGPWAEDEQFF. CDR3 coding DNA: TGTGCCAGCAGCTTAGGGCCGTGGGCGGAGGATGAGCAGTTCTTC.

This rearrangement joins TRBV5-3 to TRBJ2-3; 7 bases align to TRBD2. TRBV5-3 counts as an open reading frame of uncertain function. CDR3 size: 14 residues. The trim removed 3 bases at V and 3 bases at J, leaving 4 bases unmatched. CDR3 protein: CARSSAGVTDTQYF. The DNA of the CDR3 is TGTGCCAGAAGCTCGGCGGGGGTGACAGATACGCAGTATTTT.

This clone was found once. This chain connects TRBV2 to TRBJ2-3; no reliable D call. CDR1 is SNHLY and CDR2 is FYNNEI in the germline V gene. The CDR3 is 15 amino acids. The ends were cut back, 5 bases at V and 3 bases at J, with 15 bases in the middle. The CDR3 loop reads CASSSSSLETDTQYF. The CDR3 DNA reads as TGTGCCAGCAGTTCCAGCTCTTTAGAGACAGATACGCAGTATTTT. Full variable domain (remainder filled in from reference TRBV2 and TRBJ2-3): EPEVTQTPSHQVTQMGQEVILRCVPISNHLYFYWYRQILGQKVEFLVSFYNNEISEKSEIFDDQFSVERPDGSNFTLKIRSTKLEDSAMYFCASSSSSLETDTQYFGPGTRLTVL.

V is TRBV5-6 and J is TRBJ1-2; D uncertain. CDR1 SGHDT and CDR2 YYEEEE come from the germline V gene. This CDR3 comprises 17 residues. The V and J ends lost 0 bases and 8 bases respectively, with 23 bases between them. The CDR3, as DNA: TGTGCCAGCAGCTTGGGGCCGAGGCTCATCGGGGAAGGCGGCTACACCTTC. This sequence encodes CASSLGPRLIGEGGYTF.

The J gene is TRBJ2-7, the V gene TRBV6-5; weak D call: TRBD2 (6 bases). The CDR3 consists of 12 residues. Germline V gene data show CDR1 as MNHEY and CDR2 as SVGAGI. Trimming pared 5 bases from V and 2 bases from J, leaving 7 bases between. CDR3 DNA sequence: TGTGCCAGCAGTCGGACTACCTACGAGCAGTACTTC. As protein: CASSRTTYEQYF.

The V and J genes are TRBV9 and TRBJ1-5; D not resolved. This CDR3 contains 14 residues. The ends were cut back, 0 bases at V and 6 bases at J, with 10 bases in the middle. Germline CDR1 SGDLS, CDR2 YYNGEE. DNA for the CDR3: TGTGCCAGCAGCGTAGCCGGGTGGGGTCAGCCCCAGCATTTT. Translating it yields CASSVAGWGQPQHF.

This chain connects TRBV6-5 to TRBJ1-1; D perhaps matches TRBD1 (5 bases). Germline V gene data show CDR1 as MNHEY and CDR2 as SVGAGI. The ends were cut back, 0 bases at V and 0 bases at J, with 11 bases in the middle. CDR3 length: 16 amino acids. The CDR3 loop reads CASSYSMGPMNTEAFF. DNA for the CDR3: TGTGCCAGCAGTTACTCGATGGGGCCGATGAACACTGAAGCTTTCTTT.

V is TRBV5-4 and J is TRBJ1-2, with TRBD1 matching over 9 bases. The CDR3 extends over 14 amino acids. CDR1 and CDR2 from the germline V gene are SGHNT and YYREEE (reference sequence). V lost 4 bases to trimming and J lost 7 bases; unmatched junction nucleotides: 8. The CDR3 DNA sequence: TGTGCCAGCAGCCGTGATCCGGACAGGGGTGGCTACACCTTC. This codes for CASSRDPDRGGYTF.

In regard to this clone: The sample holds other DNA sequences that translate to the same CDR3. The chain joins TRBV4-1 to TRBJ1-5, with a weak D call TRBD1 (6 bases). The CDR3 loop spans 15 amino acids. The V end was cut by 0 bases, the J end by 1 base, with 7 bases between. Germline V lookup: CDR1 MGHRA, CDR2 YSYEKL. Here the CDR3 DNA reads TGCGCCAGCAGCCAAGAAGGGGGAAGCAATCAGCCCCAGCATTTT. Translated: CASSQEGGSNQPQHF.

This clone was counted once. V and J are TRBV5-1 and TRBJ2-1; 9 nucleotides align to TRBD2. CDR1 is SGHRS and CDR2 is YFSETQ in the germline V gene. CDR3 length: 16 residues. V gave up 0 bases and J gave up 7 bases; unmatched junction bases: 8. The CDR3 loop reads CASSLAGGGARNEQFF. DNA of the CDR3: TGCGCCAGCAGCTTGGCTGGCGGGGGGGCCCGGAATGAGCAGTTCTTC.

The chain uses TRBV18 and TRBJ1-5, with D unclear. Between the trimmed V and J ends, which lost 3 bases and 8 bases, there was a span of 11 bases. CDR1 and CDR2 (germline): KGHSH, LQKENI. This CDR3 is built from 13 residues. The CDR3 bases are TGTGCCAGCTCACCCGACGAAGTCGAGCCCCAGCATTTT. The encoded protein is CASSPDEVEPQHF.

The rearrangement joins TRBV6-5 to TRBJ2-5; D is unresolved. V was shortened by 1 base and J by 5 bases, with 2 bases between the two germline ends. CDR3 length: 11 amino acids. From germline, CDR1 is MNHEY and CDR2 SVGAGI. CDR3 amino acids: CASSYFETQYF. For the CDR3, the DNA is TGTGCCAGCAGTTACTTCGAGACCCAGTACTTC.

As concerns this clone: Other nucleotide sequences in the sample specify the same CDR3. The rearrangement uses TRBV5-1 and TRBJ1-5; 7 nucleotides align to TRBD1. Trimming took 0 bases from V and 5 from J; bases not matched to a gene: 2. This CDR3 has 14 residues. Germline CDR1 SGHRS, CDR2 YFSETQ. CDR3 DNA: TGCGCCAGCAGCTTGGGGGACAGTGATCAGCCCCAGCATTTT. Amino acid sequence: CASSLGDSDQPQHF.

V is TRBV30 and J is TRBJ2-2; D possibly corresponds to TRBD1 (6 bases). CDR3 length: 15 amino acids. Per the germline V gene, CDR1 is GTSNPN and CDR2 is SVGIG (reference sequence). Trimming removed 0 bases from V and 2 bases from J, with 10 bases in between. The CDR3 loop reads CAWSVVGGNTGELFF. CDR3 bases: TGTGCCTGGAGTGTAGTAGGGGGTAACACCGGGGAGCTGTTTTTT.

This sequence joins TRBV18 and TRBJ2-7; TRBD2 is a possible D gene (6 bases). Per germline, CDR1 KGHSH and CDR2 LQKENI. The CDR3 is 14 residues long. V shed 3 bases and J shed 1 base, with 10 bases lying between them. CDR3 nucleotides: TGTGCCAGCTCACCGGGACTTCAATCCTACGAGCAGTACTTC. Its protein product is CASSPGLQSYEQYF.

J is TRBJ2-2 and V is TRBV5-1, with 9 bases fitting TRBD2. The V segment lost 4 bases and the J segment 1 base; nucleotides outside the gene matches: 5. The CDR3 has 16 amino acids. Germline-derived CDR1 and CDR2 are SGHRS and YFSETQ. CDR3: CASSDLTSGNTGELFF. The CDR3, as DNA: TGCGCCAGCAGCGATCTGACTAGCGGGAACACCGGGGAGCTGTTTTTT. Complete variable domain (other parts from reference TRBV5-1 and TRBJ2-2): KAGVTQTPRYLIKTRGQQVTLSCSPISGHRSVSWYQQTPGQGLQFLFEYFSETQRNKGNFPGRFSGRQFSNSRSEMNVSTLELGDSALYLCASSDLTSGNTGELFFGEGSRLTVL.

The chain couples TRBV9 to TRBJ2-5; 10 positions match TRBD2. Trimming took 4 bases from V and 3 from J; bases not matched to a gene: 9. Germline lookup yields CDR1 SGDLS and CDR2 YYNGEE. The CDR3 has 16 residues. Written as DNA, the CDR3 is TGTGCCAGCAGCACGATAGCGGGAGGCTCGGAAGAGACCCAGTACTTC. Amino acids: CASSTIAGGSEETQYF.

A word on this clone: The sample holds other DNA sequences that translate to the same CDR3. V gene TRBV30 combines with J gene TRBJ1-1, with TRBD1 identical over 7 bases. J gave up 3 bases and V 5 bases, and 3 bases lay outside the gene matches. Germline V gene data show CDR1 as GTSNPN and CDR2 as SVGIG (reference sequence). The CDR3 spans 12 residues. CDR3 protein: CAWSDRDTEAFF. Written as DNA, the CDR3 is TGTGCCTGGTCAGACAGGGACACTGAAGCTTTCTTT.

The rearrangement links TRBV6-6 to TRBJ1-1, with TRBD1 identical over 7 bases. Germline assignment: CDR1 MNHNY and CDR2 SVGAGI (reference sequence). The trim removed 10 bases at V and 0 bases at J, leaving 5 bases unmatched. The CDR3 runs to 13 residues. The CDR3 region has the DNA TGTGCCACCAGACAGGGTCTGAACACTGAAGCTTTCTTT. Protein product: CATRQGLNTEAFF.

The rearrangement joins TRBV5-1 to TRBJ2-7; 9 nucleotides line up with TRBD2. The J segment lost 3 bases and the V segment lost 4 bases, leaving 5 bases of the junction unmatched. The CDR3 runs 14 residues. CDR1 is SGHRS, CDR2 YFSETQ, per germline. The CDR3 region has the DNA TGCGCCAGCAGCGTAATGACTAGCGGCTACGAGCAGTACTTC. Amino acid sequence: CASSVMTSGYEQYF.

This clone was detected once. The chain carries TRBV30 and TRBJ2-1; no definite D call. The CDR3 has 10 residues. Germline V lookup: CDR1 GTSNPN, CDR2 SVGIG (reference sequence). The V end was cut by 5 bases, the J end by 10 bases, with 9 bases between. DNA of the CDR3: TGTGCCTGGGGACGTTCCGAGCAGTTCTTC. Translating gives CAWGRSEQFF.

The V gene is TRBV28, the J gene TRBJ1-5; no definite D call. Per the germline V gene, CDR1 is MDHEN and CDR2 is SYDVKM. Trimming stripped 5 bases from V and 0 bases from J, with 8 bases between. The CDR3 length is 14 residues. The CDR3 coding sequence is TGTGCCAGCAGTCAGTTTAATAGCAATCAGCCCCAGCATTTT. Translating gives CASSQFNSNQPQHF. The full variable domain, rest sourced from reference TRBV28 and TRBJ1-5, is DVKVTQSSRYLVKRTGEKVFLECVQDMDHENMFWYRQDPGLGLRLIYFSYDVKMKEKGDIPEGYSVSREKKERFSLILESASTNQTSMYLCASSQFNSNQPQHFGDGTRLSIL.

The chain joins TRBV5-1 to TRBJ2-7; tentatively, D is TRBD1 (5 bases). The CDR3 contains 14 residues. Trimming took off 4 bases at V and 3 bases at J, with 14 bases between the two ends. CDR1 SGHRS and CDR2 YFSETQ come from the germline V gene. CDR3 sequence (DNA): TGCGCCAGCAGCCCCCGGACACCAGACTACGAGCAGTACTTC. Translation gives CASSPRTPDYEQYF.

The chain is built from TRBV11-2 and TRBJ2-1, with 7 bases that match TRBD1. The CDR3 totals 13 residues. Trimming at V came to 5 bases and at J to 7 bases, leaving 5 bases not matched to a gene. The germline V gene encodes CDR1 SGHAT and CDR2 FQNNGV. DNA of the CDR3: TGTGCCAGCAGCACCGACAGGGTTAATGAGCAGTTCTTC. Translated, it gives CASSTDRVNEQFF.

The CDR3 here is CASSPGRGGGYEQYF. In DNA form, the CDR3 reads TGTGCCAGCAGCCCTGGCAGGGGTGGAGGGTACGAGCAGTACTTC. The J gene is TRBJ2-7, the V gene TRBV7-2, with D possibly being TRBD1 or TRBD2 (6 bases each). V dropped 5 bases and J dropped 4 bases, with 18 bases sitting between them. The V gene's germline CDR1 is SGHTA and CDR2 FQGNSA. CDR3 length: 15 amino acids. Using reference TRBV7-2 and TRBJ2-7 for the parts outside the CDR3, the full variable domain is GAGVSQSPSNKVTEKGKDVELRCDPISGHTALYWYRQSLGQGLEFLIYFQGNSAPDKSGLPSDRFSAERTGGSVSTLTIQRTQQEDSAVYLCASSPGRGGGYEQYFGPGTRLTVT.

The chain employs TRBV27 and TRBJ1-2, with a weak D call TRBD1 (6 bases). Germline CDR1 reads MNHEY; CDR2 reads SMNVEV (reference sequence). Between the trimmed V and J ends, which lost 6 bases and 2 bases, there was a span of 16 bases. This CDR3 has 15 amino acids. The CDR3 coding sequence is TGTGCCAGCAGCCATACGTCCAGGGGAAACTATGGCTACACCTTC. It encodes CASSHTSRGNYGYTF.

The chain uses TRBV10-3 and TRBJ2-1; 7 bases match TRBD2. The germline gives CDR1 ENHRY, CDR2 SYGVKD. This CDR3 has 13 amino acids. The trim removed 5 bases at V and 5 bases at J, leaving 3 bases unmatched. The CDR3 here is CAISSGADNEQFF. The DNA for the CDR3 is TGTGCCATCAGTAGCGGGGCCGACAATGAGCAGTTCTTC.

The chain recombines TRBV28 with TRBJ1-5; TRBD1 might be the D (5 bases). The germline V gene has CDR1 MDHEN and CDR2 SYDVKM. Trimming removed 6 bases from V and 4 bases from J, with 22 bases in between. The CDR3 runs to 17 residues. Here the CDR3 reads CASSAGGAGAGNQPQHF. CDR3 DNA: TGTGCCAGCAGCGCCGGGGGAGCTGGGGCTGGGAATCAGCCCCAGCATTTT.

The chain links TRBV30 to TRBJ2-1; TRBD2 is a possible D gene (6 bases). Germline CDR1 reads GTSNPN; CDR2 reads SVGIG (reference sequence). V lost 1 base and J 3 bases, leaving 13 bases between the germline ends. The CDR3 has 15 amino acids. This CDR3 is CAWSGGGSRYNEQFF. Here the CDR3 DNA reads TGTGCCTGGAGTGGTGGGGGGTCTCGCTACAATGAGCAGTTCTTC.